One sample yielded the 2 T cell receptor beta chains listed below, sequenced in a study of blood T cells in healthy people across ages. The authors ran a second PCR of about 7 to 11 cycles using a sample-barcoded 5' primer and a J-beta primer mix. Each CDR3 protein is one row after TCRdb ran MiXCR on the 5' RACE reads. Found here are around 650,000 distinct CDR3 sequences, less than 40% of them singletons; the top ten hold 15%. Sample: blood. These receptors all come from a woman over 75 in good health.

In regard to this clonotype: A clone one base away is much larger, so this may be a read error. The chain uses TRBV18 and TRBJ2-1, with TRBD2 matching over 9 bases. The J call may be incorrect, as the DNA end agrees better with TRBJ2-7. The germline V gene encodes CDR1 KGHSH and CDR2 LQKENI. CDR3 length: 16 residues. CDR3 in amino acids: CASSPETSGSYNEQYF. The CDR3 bases are TGTGCCAGCTCACCAGAGACTAGCGGCTCCTACAATGAGCAGTACTTC.

This clonotype was detected many times. The chain combines TRBV12-3 or TRBV12-4 with TRBJ1-1; 7 bases map to TRBD1. CDR3 length: 17 amino acids. V was pared by 6 bases and J by 3 bases, with 16 bases of the junction left unmatched. The chain's CDR3 is CASSQGSPGGQDTEAFF. CDR3 bases: TGTGCCAGCAGCCAAGGGAGTCCAGGGGGTCAGGACACTGAAGCTTTCTTT.